Shown below are 27 T cell receptor beta chains from a single sample sequenced in a study of siplizumab effects on memory and regulatory T cells. Assay used: immunoSEQ multiplex PCR; TCRdb lists only in-frame clones, some missing. The sample records tens of thousands of clones, roughly 97% being singletons. The sample was naive CD4+ T cells sorted from blood. These receptors were obtained from a human donor in good health.

The chain links TRBV18 to TRBJ1-2; D might be TRBD1 (5 bases). Germline-derived CDR1 and CDR2 are KGHSH and LQKENI. The germline V and J ends were trimmed by 2 bases and 2 bases, with 15 bases remaining between them. This CDR3 is 16 amino acids long. In DNA form, the CDR3 reads TGTGCCAGCTCACCAAGTACAGGATCAGTAAACTATGGCTACACCTTC. It encodes CASSPSTGSVNYGYTF.

The chain recombines TRBV28 with TRBJ1-6; TRBD1 agrees at 7 bases. Germline V lookup: CDR1 MDHEN, CDR2 SYDVKM. The CDR3 contains 19 residues. J gave up 0 bases and V 8 bases, and 16 bases lay outside the gene matches. The CDR3 is CASQFLRTGLSSYNSPLHF. The CDR3 DNA is TGTGCCAGCCAATTTCTCCGGACAGGCTTGAGCTCCTATAATTCACCCCTCCACTTT.

This chain uses TRBV10-1 with TRBJ2-2, with 7 bases identical to TRBD2. From germline, CDR1 is WNHNN and CDR2 SYGVQD (reference sequence). This CDR3 has 15 residues. The J segment lost 7 bases and the V segment lost 4 bases, leaving 9 bases of the junction unmatched. The CDR3 bases are TGCGCCAGCAGTGGGGACTACAATCTCCACGGGGAGCTGTTTTTT. Translation gives CASSGDYNLHGELFF.

The chain combines TRBV20-1 with TRBJ2-1; D gene ambiguous. Germline V gives CDR1 DFQATT, CDR2 SNEGSKA (reference sequence). CDR3 length: 10 residues. Deletions cut 4 bases from V and 4 bases from J, with 2 bases between. The CDR3 nucleotides read TGCAGTGCTAAGTACAATGAGCAGTTCTTC. Amino acid sequence: CSAKYNEQFF.

The CDR3 nucleotides are TGTGCCAGTAGCTCTTTAGGGCTAGCGGGGGGGCACAATGAGCAGTTCTTC. This translates into CASSSLGLAGGHNEQFF. The V and J genes are TRBV19 and TRBJ2-1; TRBD2 aligns across 12 bases. Unmatched junction bases numbered 11, after V lost 6 bases and J lost 5 bases. The CDR3 extends over 17 amino acids. Germline-derived CDR1 and CDR2 are LNHDA and SQIVND (reference sequence).

This rearrangement joins TRBV30 to TRBJ1-2, with D perhaps matching TRBD1 (5 bases). V was cut by 7 bases and J by 4 bases, with 22 bases left in between. The CDR3 has 15 residues. Germline CDR1 and CDR2: GTSNPN and SVGIG (reference sequence). The CDR3 spells CALWRGLGSSYGYTF. The CDR3 DNA reads as TGTGCCTTGTGGAGGGGATTAGGAAGCAGCTATGGCTACACCTTC.

The gene calls are TRBV10-3 and TRBJ2-1; possibly TRBD1 or TRBD2 for D (5 bases each). V lost 7 bases, J lost 6 bases, and 10 bases lay in between. This CDR3 comprises 12 residues. Per germline, CDR1 ENHRY and CDR2 SYGVKD. The chain's CDR3 is CAIKGRVNEQFF. The CDR3 coding sequence is TGTGCCATCAAGGGACGGGTCAATGAGCAGTTCTTC.

V usage is TRBV30 and J usage is TRBJ2-2; 9 nucleotides match TRBD1. The V and J ends lost 5 bases and 0 bases, in that order; junction bases with no gene match: 13. The CDR3 has 18 amino acids. The germline V gene has CDR1 GTSNPN and CDR2 SVGIG (reference sequence). The CDR3 DNA reads TGTGCCTGGGAAAGGGGGACAGGGCGCACCCCGAACACCGGGGAGCTGTTTTTT. This encodes CAWERGTGRTPNTGELFF.

The chain uses TRBV19 and TRBJ2-3, with 7 bases lining up with TRBD2. Per the germline V gene, CDR1 is LNHDA and CDR2 is SQIVND (reference sequence). Losses at the gene ends were 4 bases for V and 1 base for J; bases not matched to a gene: 8. CDR3 size: 16 residues. The CDR3 nucleotides are TGTGCCAGTAGTACTACGGGGGGTTCCGGCACAGATACGCAGTATTTT. The encoded protein is CASSTTGGSGTDTQYF.

The V and J genes are TRBV7-3 and TRBJ2-4, with 7 bases identical to TRBD1. J gave up 9 bases and V 5 bases, and 4 bases lay outside the gene matches. CDR1 is SGHTA, CDR2 FQGTGA, per germline. CDR3 length: 12 amino acids. CDR3: CASSQDRVIQYF. In nucleotides, the CDR3 is TGTGCCAGCAGCCAAGACAGGGTCATTCAGTACTTC. Filled out from reference TRBV7-3 and TRBJ2-4, the complete variable domain reads GAGVSQTPSNKVTEKGKYVELRCDPISGHTALYWYRQSLGQGPEFLIYFQGTGAADDSGLPNDRFFAVRPEGSVSTLKIQRTERGDSAVYLCASSQDRVIQYFGAGTRLSVL.

The chain uses TRBV5-4 and TRBJ1-1, with D uncertain. Germline V lookup: CDR1 SGHNT, CDR2 YYREEE (reference sequence). The CDR3 loop spans 14 amino acids. The V end was cut by 4 bases, the J end by 1 base, with 11 bases between. The CDR3 region has the DNA TGTGCCAGCAGCGGTGACGGCGGGAACACTGAAGCTTTCTTT. Translation: CASSGDGGNTEAFF.

The chain joins TRBV15 to TRBJ2-7; tentatively, D is TRBD1 or TRBD2 (5 bases each). The CDR3 length is 15 residues. V lost 0 bases and J lost 3, with 12 bases in between. CDR1 is LNHNV, CDR2 YYDKDF, per germline (reference sequence). The CDR3 bases are TGTGCCACCAGCAGAGAGAAGGGACCGCTCTACGAGCAGTACTTC. This codes for CATSREKGPLYEQYF.

The rearrangement uses TRBV25-1 and TRBJ1-6; the D is unclear. Trimming shortened V by 8 bases and J by 6 bases, and 14 bases separated the two germline ends. The CDR3 loop spans 14 amino acids. Germline-derived CDR1 and CDR2 are MGHDK and SYGVNS. The CDR3 is CASRGRDVNSPLHF. The DNA of the CDR3 is TGTGCCAGCCGCGGACGGGATGTTAATTCACCCCTCCACTTT. The full variable domain, its missing parts supplied by reference TRBV25-1 and TRBJ1-6, is EADIYQTPRYLVIGTGKKITLECSQTMGHDKMYWYQQDPGMELHLIHYSYGVNSTEKGDLSSESTVSRIRTEHFPLTLESARPSHTSQYLCASRGRDVNSPLHFGNGTRLTVT.

The chain carries TRBV7-2 and TRBJ1-2; D is unresolved. Per germline, CDR1 SGHTA and CDR2 FQGNSA. The CDR3 runs to 13 residues. V lost 2 bases, J lost 6 bases, and 10 bases lay in between. The CDR3 loop reads CASSLRTGDGYTF. As DNA, the CDR3 is TGTGCCAGCAGCTTAAGGACCGGAGATGGCTACACCTTC.

The rearrangement uses TRBV12-5 and TRBJ2-7; D is undetermined. CDR1 and CDR2 (germline): LGHNT, FRNRAP. CDR3 length: 18 amino acids. Trimming removed 1 base from V and 3 bases from J, with 22 bases in between. The CDR3, as DNA: TGTGCTAGTGGTTTGGCTGGAAGGGCCATCGGCACGGTCTACGAGCAGTACTTC. Translated, it gives CASGLAGRAIGTVYEQYF. The full variable domain, its missing parts supplied by reference TRBV12-5 and TRBJ2-7, is DARVTQTPRHKVTEMGQEVTMRCQPILGHNTVFWYRQTMMQGLELLAYFRNRAPLDDSGMPKDRFSAEMPDATLATLKIQPSEPRDSAVYFCASGLAGRAIGTVYEQYFGPGTRLTVT.

V usage is TRBV27 and J usage is TRBJ2-7; D tentatively reads TRBD1 or TRBD2 (5 bases each). V lost 1 base to trimming and J lost 4 bases, with 20 bases between them. CDR1 and CDR2 from the germline V gene are MNHEY and SMNVEV (reference sequence). The CDR3 spans 17 residues. CDR3: CASSLWAGDAVPYEQYF. CDR3 nucleotides: TGTGCCAGCAGTTTATGGGCTGGGGACGCCGTACCGTACGAGCAGTACTTC.

In its sample, this clone was seen a few times. The genes are TRBV9 and TRBJ1-5, with a possible D match to TRBD1 (5 bases). V gave up 10 bases and J gave up 1 base, with 15 bases separating them. The length of the CDR3 is 14 residues. CDR1 SGDLS and CDR2 YYNGEE come from the germline V gene. CDR3 DNA: TGTGCCGGACGTTCCCCAGGGAGCAATCAGCCCCAGCATTTT. Its protein product is CAGRSPGSNQPQHF.

The chain employs TRBV15 and TRBJ1-2; D is possibly TRBD1 (5 bases). The germline V gene encodes CDR1 LNHNV and CDR2 YYDKDF (reference sequence). The V end was cut by 1 base, the J end by 13 bases, with 13 bases between. The CDR3 contains 12 residues. CDR3 in amino acids: CATSRVLGEGTF. The CDR3 DNA reads as TGTGCCACCAGCAGAGTGTTAGGGGAGGGCACCTTC. The complete variable domain, with remaining parts taken from reference TRBV15 and TRBJ1-2, reads DAMVIQNPRYQVTQFGKPVTLSCSQTLNHNVMYWYQQKSSQAPKLLFHYYDKDFNNEADTPDNFQSRRPNTSFCFLDIRSPGLGDTAMYLCATSRVLGEGTFGSGTRLTVV.

The CDR3 region has the DNA TGTGCCAGCAGCTCTAGGGGAGGGACATCTGGCTACACCTTC. It yields the protein CASSSRGGTSGYTF. This chain uses TRBV7-2 with TRBJ1-2; tentative D call: TRBD1 (6 bases). V lost 4 bases, J lost 7 bases, and 16 bases lay in between. From germline, CDR1 is SGHTA and CDR2 FQGNSA. The CDR3 runs 14 residues. The full variable domain, with the rest looked up from reference TRBV7-2 and TRBJ1-2, is GAGVSQSPSNKVTEKGKDVELRCDPISGHTALYWYRQSLGQGLEFLIYFQGNSAPDKSGLPSDRFSAERTGGSVSTLTIQRTQQEDSAVYLCASSSRGGTSGYTFGSGTRLTVV.

The rearrangement uses TRBV5-1 and TRBJ1-4; TRBD1 is a possible D gene (6 bases). Between the trimmed V and J ends, which lost 2 bases and 5 bases, there was a span of 13 bases. CDR1 is SGHRS, CDR2 YFSETQ, per germline. The length of the CDR3 is 15 residues. The CDR3 DNA follows: TGCGCCAGCAGCTTTTCGACAGGCCTGAATGAAAAACTGTTTTTT. It encodes CASSFSTGLNEKLFF.

The chain couples TRBV4-3 to TRBJ2-1; TRBD1 or TRBD2 may be the D gene (6 bases each). Trimming stripped 1 base from V and 7 bases from J, with 14 bases between. CDR1 is LGHNA and CDR2 is YSLEER in the germline V gene. This CDR3 comprises 15 residues. The CDR3 spells CASSQGEGGYNEQFF. In DNA form, the CDR3 reads TGCGCCAGCAGCCAAGGAGAGGGGGGTTATAATGAGCAGTTCTTC.

CDR3 region: CASSRTAHNEQFF. Written as DNA, the CDR3 is TGTGCCAGCAGCCGGACAGCACACAATGAGCAGTTCTTC. The chain is built from TRBV6-5 and TRBJ2-1, with a possible D match to TRBD1 (6 bases). This CDR3 spans 13 amino acids. V was cut by 6 bases and J by 5 bases, with 11 bases left in between. Germline V gene lookup returns CDR1 MNHEY and CDR2 SVGAGI.

The rearrangement joins TRBV4-1 to TRBJ2-7; 9 bases fit TRBD1. Germline V gene data show CDR1 as MGHRA and CDR2 as YSYEKL. The CDR3 extends over 15 amino acids. The V segment lost 4 bases and the J segment 2 bases; nucleotides outside the gene matches: 6. The CDR3 nucleotides are TGCGCCAGCAGCCGACCGGGACAGGGAACCTACGAGCAGTACTTC. This sequence encodes CASSRPGQGTYEQYF.

The CDR3 protein is CASSSGANEKLFF. In nucleotides, the CDR3 is TGTGCCAGCAGCTCAGGGGCTAATGAAAAACTGTTTTTT. The gene calls are TRBV7-9 and TRBJ1-4, with D possibly matching TRBD1 (6 bases). This CDR3 has 13 amino acids. V lost 4 bases, J lost 3 bases, and 6 bases lay in between. CDR1 is SEHNR, CDR2 FQNEAQ, per germline (reference sequence).

This chain uses TRBV4-3 with TRBJ2-7, with 8 bases that match TRBD2. Germline V CDR1 and CDR2: LGHNA, YSLEER. The CDR3 sequence is 15 residues long. V lost 0 bases and J lost 4; bases outside the gene matches: 5. CDR3 amino acids: CASSQEMVAGYEQYF. The CDR3 region has the DNA TGCGCCAGCAGCCAAGAAATGGTAGCGGGGTACGAGCAGTACTTC.

V is TRBV29-1 and J is TRBJ1-1, with D tentatively TRBD1 (5 bases). Deletions cut 8 bases from V and 0 bases from J, with 10 bases between. The CDR3 is 12 residues long. In germline, CDR1 is SQVTM, CDR2 ANQGSEA. Here the CDR3 DNA reads TGCAGCCCTAAACAGGTGAACACTGAAGCTTTCTTT. Translation: CSPKQVNTEAFF.

The CDR3 nucleotides are TGCGCCAGCAGCCAAGAGCAGGGACAGAACACCGGGGAGCTGTTTTTT. Its translation: CASSQEQGQNTGELFF. The chain couples TRBV4-3 to TRBJ2-2; the D gene is possibly TRBD1 (6 bases). Deletions cut 0 bases from V and 1 base from J, with 9 bases between. This CDR3 has 16 amino acids. CDR1 and CDR2 from the germline V gene are LGHNA and YSLEER.